This T cell receptor (beta chain) was found in a study of breast tumors, draining lymph nodes, adjacent tissues. Overall study results and limits: Luminal-like breast cancer showed significantly greater tumor-nontumor repertoire similarity than basal-like breast cancer did. The data were judged consistent with most tumor T cells coming from lymph node and expanding in tumor.

The lymph nodes were axillary draining lymph nodes from breast cancer patients. TCRdb called the multiplex PCR reads again in MiXCR, with one record for every CDR3 protein. The sample shows 150,000 or so distinct CDR3 sequences, 33% of them seen only once. In this sample, this clonotype turned up once. The antigen is not known. The CDR3 has 15 residues. Germline CDR1 and CDR2: SGHRS and YFSETQ. V was trimmed by 4 bases and J by 0 bases, leaving 11 bases between them. Input material: axillary lymph node tissue. The chain uses TRBV5-1 and TRBJ1-5; unclear D gene. This TCR was recovered from a female donor with breast cancer. Some clones in this sample may be carry-over from other donors' samples. The CDR3 DNA follows: TGCGCCAGCAGCCCGGCCGGAGATAGCAATCAGCCCCAGCATTTT. Amino acid sequence: CASSPAGDSNQPQHF.